The 4 T cell receptor beta chains presented below share a single source sample, sequenced in a study of vaccination effects on CD4 cells after COVID-19. Culturing for nine to ten days preceded CD4+ T cell isolation. Each participant was given two doses of one vaccine (BNT162b2 or mRNA-1273). Repertoires were generated with immunoSEQ multiplex PCR, while TCRdb's copy carries only in-frame clones and drops some. The table has tens of thousands of clones, over 70% seen once; the top ten hold about 2%. What these receptors recognize is not known. Sequencing used CD4+ T cells from PBMCs cultured without peptide, obtained after COVID-19 vaccination. The receptors were sampled from a human donor who received a COVID-19 vaccine.

The chain joins TRBV19 to TRBJ2-6; D ambiguous. Trimming left V 2 bases short and J 0 bases short, with 8 bases between. Looked up from germline, CDR1 is LNHDA and CDR2 is SQIVND (reference sequence). This CDR3 has 16 residues. The DNA for the CDR3 is TGTGCCAGTAGTATAATCAGCTCCTCTGGGGCCAACGTCCTGACTTTC. Its protein is CASSIISSSGANVLTF. Combining the CDR3 with reference TRBV19 and TRBJ2-6 gives the whole variable domain DGGITQSPKYLFRKEGQNVTLSCEQNLNHDAMYWYRQDPGQGLRLIYYSQIVNDFQKGDIAEGYSVSREKKESFPLTVTSAQKNPTAFYLCASSIISSSGANVLTFGAGSRLTVL.

The rearrangement uses TRBV4-2 and TRBJ1-2; a weak D match, TRBD1 (6 bases). The ends were cut back, 2 bases at V and 5 bases at J, with 18 bases in the middle. The CDR3 runs 16 residues. Germline V gene data show CDR1 as LGHNA and CDR2 as YNFKEQ. The CDR3 DNA reads as TGTGCCAGCAGCCAATTATCGGGGGGGGCCTCTTATGGCTACACCTTC. Protein product: CASSQLSGGASYGYTF.

The rearrangement uses TRBV5-4 and TRBJ2-1; 14 nucleotides align to TRBD2. The CDR3 contains 15 residues. The V gene's germline CDR1 is SGHNT and CDR2 YYREEE (reference sequence). Unmatched junction bases numbered 3, after V lost 4 bases and J lost 6 bases. The CDR3 protein is CASSLGLAGVNEQFF. Here the CDR3 DNA reads TGTGCCAGCAGCCTGGGACTAGCGGGGGTCAATGAGCAGTTCTTC. Combining the CDR3 with reference TRBV5-4 and TRBJ2-1 gives the whole variable domain ETGVTQSPTHLIKTRGQQVTLRCSSQSGHNTVSWYQQALGQGPQFIFQYYREEENGRGNFPPRFSGLQFPNYSSELNVNALELDDSALYLCASSLGLAGVNEQFFGPGTRLTVL.

The chain employs TRBV9 and TRBJ1-3; possible D gene TRBD1, 5 bases. V lost 0 bases, J lost 3 bases, and 10 bases lay in between. CDR1 and CDR2 from the germline V gene are SGDLS and YYNGEE. This CDR3 is built from 15 residues. The CDR3 DNA is TGTGCCAGCAGCGTAGAAACAGGAGGTGGAAACACCATATATTTT. Residues: CASSVETGGGNTIYF.